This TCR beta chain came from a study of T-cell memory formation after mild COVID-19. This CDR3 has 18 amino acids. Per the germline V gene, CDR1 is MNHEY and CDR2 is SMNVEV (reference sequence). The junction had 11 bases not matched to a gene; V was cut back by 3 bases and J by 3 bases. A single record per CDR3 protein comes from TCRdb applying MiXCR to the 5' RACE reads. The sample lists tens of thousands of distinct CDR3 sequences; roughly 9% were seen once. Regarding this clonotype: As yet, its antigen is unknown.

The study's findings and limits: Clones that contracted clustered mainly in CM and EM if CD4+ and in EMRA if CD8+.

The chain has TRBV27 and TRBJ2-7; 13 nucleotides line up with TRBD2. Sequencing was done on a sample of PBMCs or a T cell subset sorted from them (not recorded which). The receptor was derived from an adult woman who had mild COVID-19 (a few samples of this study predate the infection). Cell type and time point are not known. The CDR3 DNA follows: TGTGCCAGCAGTTTCCGAGGGACTAGCGGGACTGGGTTCTACGAGCAGTACTTC. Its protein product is CASSFRGTSGTGFYEQYF.